This T cell receptor (beta chain) originates from a study of T cells after yellow fever vaccination. In making TCR cDNA, 5'RACE template switching added a universal primer site and UMIs to it. Using its own MiXCR run on the 5' RACE reads, TCRdb lists one record per CDR3 protein. The sample records hundreds of thousands of distinct CDR3 sequences, 9% to 15% being singletons. Study-wide findings and caveats: FACS-sorted repertoires could contain abundant clonotypes contaminating from the bulk population. Booster samples showed a return of most primary-vaccination clones (about 97% CD4, around 85% CD8).

The CDR3 is made up of 13 amino acids. Trimming stripped 3 bases from V and 7 bases from J, with 15 bases between. Looked up from germline, CDR1 is SQVTM and CDR2 is ANQGSEA. A word on this clonotype: Its specificity is unknown.

Sequencing was performed on PBMCs, taken on the day of the yellow fever booster vaccination. This sequence joins TRBV29-1 and TRBJ2-5; possible D gene TRBD2, 7 bases. The sequence derives from a man aged 25-45 years who received the YFV17D yellow fever vaccine. The CDR3: CSVDRGGPVTQYF. The CDR3 DNA is TGCAGCGTTGATAGGGGGGGCCCGGTGACCCAGTACTTC.